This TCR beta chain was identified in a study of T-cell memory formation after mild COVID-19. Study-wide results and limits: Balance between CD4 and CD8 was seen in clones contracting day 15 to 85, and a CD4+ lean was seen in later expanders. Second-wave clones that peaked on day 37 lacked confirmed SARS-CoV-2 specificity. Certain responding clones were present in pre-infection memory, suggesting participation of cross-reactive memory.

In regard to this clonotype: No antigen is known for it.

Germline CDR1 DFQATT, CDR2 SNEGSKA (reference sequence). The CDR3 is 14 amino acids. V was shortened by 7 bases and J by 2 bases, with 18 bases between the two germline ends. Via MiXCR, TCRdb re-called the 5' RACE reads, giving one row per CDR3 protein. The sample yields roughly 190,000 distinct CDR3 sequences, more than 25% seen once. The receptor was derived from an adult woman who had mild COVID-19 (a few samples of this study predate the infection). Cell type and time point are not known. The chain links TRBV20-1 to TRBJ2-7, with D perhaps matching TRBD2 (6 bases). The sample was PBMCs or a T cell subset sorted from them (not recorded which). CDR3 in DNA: TGCAGTGTCCGGGACTCCCGACGTCCCTACGAGCAGTACTTC. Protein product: CSVRDSRRPYEQYF.